A selection of T cell receptor beta chains follows, all from one sample in a study of T cell repertoires in cytomegalovirus infection. TCRdb independently ran MiXCR on the reads; one entry per CDR3 protein. The repertoire holds about 310,000 distinct CDR3 sequences, with roughly 15% as singletons. The sequenced sample consisted of PBMCs. These receptors were obtained from a human donor in good health (CMV status not recorded). Some clones in this sample may be carry-over from other donors' samples. The CDR3 runs from the conserved cysteine through the conserved F or W. The D gene is left open where the match is weak. Where a row states a size, it is once, few, many or the class of an expanded clone; other rows omit it.

clone_size	v_call	d_call	j_call	cdr3_aa	cdr3_nt
.	TRBV6-1	.	TRBJ1-1	CASSYGGHAEAFF	TGTGCCAGCAGTTACGGGGGGCACGCTGAAGCTTTCTTT
.	TRBV6-2/TRBV6-3	TRBD1	TRBJ2-1	CASSYTGQGDYEQFF	TGTGCCAGCAGTTACACTGGACAGGGGGACTATGAGCAGTTCTTC
.	TRBV27	TRBD2	TRBJ2-1	CASSPIPPGLAAGGLYNEQFF	TGTGCCAGCAGTCCAATACCCCCGGGACTAGCGGCGGGGGGGCTGTATAATGAGCAGTTCTTC
many	TRBV14	.	TRBJ1-5	CASSQGRNQPQHF	TGTGCCAGCAGCCAAGGCCGCAATCAGCCCCAGCATTTT
.	TRBV18	.	TRBJ1-5	CASSPGRDETQHF	TGTGCCAGCTCACCCGGCCGGGATGAGACCCAGCATTTT
many	TRBV4-1	.	TRBJ1-2	CASSQGWDTHYTF	TGCGCCAGCAGCCAAGGTTGGGACACCCACTACACCTTC
.	TRBV5-5	.	TRBJ1-1	CASSLAWVYFTEAFF	TGTGCCAGCAGCTTGGCCTGGGTTTATTTCACTGAAGCTTTCTTT
.	TRBV3-1	TRBD2	TRBJ2-1	CASSLTSGAHNEQFF	TGTGCCAGCAGCCTGACTAGCGGGGCCCACAATGAGCAGTTCTTC
.	TRBV5-4	.	TRBJ1-2	CASSSRTGTNYGYTF	TGTGCCAGCAGCTCGCGAACAGGCACTAACTATGGCTACACCTTC
.	TRBV12-3/TRBV12-4	.	TRBJ1-1	CASSFRVSTEAFF	TGTGCCAGCAGTTTTAGGGTCAGCACTGAAGCTTTCTTT
few	TRBV5-1	TRBD2	TRBJ2-1	CASGEGTAVYNEQFF	TGCGCCAGCGGGGAGGGTACCGCTGTATACAATGAGCAGTTCTTC
.	TRBV7-9	TRBD1	TRBJ2-5	CASSWTGETQYF	TGTGCCAGCAGCTGGACAGGAGAGACCCAGTACTTC
few	TRBV5-1	TRBD1	TRBJ1-1	CASSPRTGDLNTEAFF	TGCGCCAGCAGTCCGAGGACAGGGGACTTGAACACTGAAGCTTTCTTT
.	TRBV28	.	TRBJ1-5	CASSPRAGQGNGNQPQHF	TGTGCCAGCAGTCCCCGGGCCGGGCAAGGTAACGGCAATCAGCCCCAGCATTTT
many	TRBV12-3/TRBV12-4	.	TRBJ1-5	CASSLSGFGGDQPQHF	TGTGCCAGCAGTTTAAGTGGCTTTGGAGGAGATCAGCCCCAGCATTTT
many	TRBV7-2	TRBD1	TRBJ1-1	CASSPWTGIMNTEAFF	TGTGCCAGCAGCCCTTGGACAGGGATTATGAACACTGAAGCTTTCTTT